The 9 T cell receptor beta chains below all came from one sample that was sequenced in a study of human versus mouse CDR3 diversity and MHC coevolution. Only in-frame clones appear in the TCRdb table, and some are missing; sequencing was by immunoSEQ multiplex PCR. The table records tens of thousands of clones, 85% to 95% of them present only once. Sequencing was done on a sample of naive CD4+ T cells from blood. The subset was: CD45RO-negative CD62L-positive naive CD4 T cells. Every receptor here comes from a person between 55 and 70 years old in good health.

J is TRBJ1-3 and V is TRBV5-4; the D gene is possibly TRBD1 (6 bases). The ends were cut back, 4 bases at V and 0 bases at J, with 11 bases in the middle. CDR3 length equals 15 residues. Germline V gives CDR1 SGHNT, CDR2 YYREEE (reference sequence). CDR3 protein: CASSQTTGSGNTIYF. The DNA of the CDR3 is TGTGCCAGCAGCCAAACGACAGGCTCTGGAAACACCATATATTTT.

V and J are TRBV5-4 and TRBJ1-5; perhaps TRBD1 as D (6 bases). The length of the CDR3 is 15 residues. V lost 5 bases to trimming and J lost 3 bases, with 15 bases between them. Germline V gene lookup returns CDR1 SGHNT and CDR2 YYREEE (reference sequence). CDR3 nucleotides: TGTGCCAGCAGTCGAGGGGGGGACCTCAATCAGCCCCAGCATTTT. This translates into CASSRGGDLNQPQHF.

V is TRBV6-1 and J is TRBJ2-7, with no clear D. V was cut by 0 bases and J by 3 bases, with 21 bases left in between. The CDR3 runs 18 residues. The germline gives CDR1 MNHNS, CDR2 SASEGT. The CDR3 nucleotides read TGTGCCAGCAGTGAAGCGCACCCGAATTCCGGGTCACTCTACGAGCAGTACTTC. Protein product: CASSEAHPNSGSLYEQYF.

The chain combines TRBV5-4 with TRBJ2-3; D may be TRBD1 (7 bases). V was clipped by 3 bases and J by 0 bases, with 17 bases between them. Germline loops: CDR1 SGHNT, CDR2 YYREEE (reference sequence). This CDR3 comprises 17 residues. The DNA of the CDR3 is TGTGCCAGCAGCTCTCCCCAGGGGGGAGTAAGCACAGATACGCAGTATTTT. Encoded protein: CASSSPQGGVSTDTQYF. The whole variable domain, filled in from reference TRBV5-4 and TRBJ2-3, reads ETGVTQSPTHLIKTRGQQVTLRCSSQSGHNTVSWYQQALGQGPQFIFQYYREEENGRGNFPPRFSGLQFPNYSSELNVNALELDDSALYLCASSSPQGGVSTDTQYFGPGTRLTVL.

This clone has only a few counts. The genes are TRBV10-3 and TRBJ1-3, with a weak D call TRBD1 (6 bases). Germline V gene data show CDR1 as ENHRY and CDR2 as SYGVKD. The CDR3 covers 15 residues. Trimming cost V 5 bases and J 0 bases, with 11 bases left between them. The CDR3 coding sequence is TGTGCCATCAGTATGACAGGAAACTCTGGAAACACCATATATTTT. This encodes CAISMTGNSGNTIYF.

V usage is TRBV4-2 and J usage is TRBJ2-7; D is possibly TRBD2 (6 bases). From germline, CDR1 is LGHNA and CDR2 YNFKEQ. The V end lost 0 bases, the J end lost 0 bases, and 18 bases lay between the germline ends. CDR3 size: 18 residues. The CDR3 nucleotides read TGTGCCAGCAGCCAAGATGCTGCGGGATTCAGAAACTCCTACGAGCAGTACTTC. It specifies CASSQDAAGFRNSYEQYF.

The V and J genes are TRBV19 and TRBJ1-1, with D hard to call. The germline V and J ends were trimmed by 8 bases and 8 bases, with 12 bases remaining between them. The CDR3 covers 11 residues. Germline CDR1 reads LNHDA; CDR2 reads SQIVND (reference sequence). The CDR3: CASGGNLEAFF. In nucleotides, the CDR3 is TGTGCCAGTGGTGGCAATTTAGAAGCTTTCTTT.

The V call is TRBV29-1, the J call TRBJ2-2, with a possible D match to TRBD1 (5 bases). Germline V gene sequence: CDR1 SQVTM, CDR2 ANQGSEA. Between the trimmed V and J ends, which lost 4 bases and 2 bases, there was a span of 14 bases. The CDR3 runs to 15 residues. CDR3 sequence: CSVGVRVANTGELFF. As DNA, the CDR3 is TGCAGCGTTGGGGTCAGGGTTGCCAACACCGGGGAGCTGTTTTTT.

Worth noting for this clone: One end of the junction is discordant with germline, which a read error may explain. The chain has TRBV19 and TRBJ2-2; a weak D match, TRBD2 (5 bases). CDR3 size: 14 residues. CDR1 is LNHDA and CDR2 is SQIVND in the germline V gene (reference sequence). CDR3 nucleotide sequence: TGTGCCAGTAGCACCGTTTTGAACACCGGGGAGCTGTCTTTT. It is translated as CASSTVLNTGELSF.